The 9 T cell receptor beta chains below were found in one sample sequenced in a study of cytomegalovirus exposure and HLA in healthy donors. 13 Jbeta primers and 60 Vbeta primers were used for the PCR. TCRdb keeps only in-frame clones here, not all; method: immunoSEQ multiplex PCR. The repertoire consists of about 67,000 clones, with about two thirds occurring once and the leading ten covering about 2%. What was sequenced was PBMCs. The receptors here all came from a woman in her 30s in good health and CMV-seronegative.

The chain is built from TRBV12-5 and TRBJ1-3; 10 bases match TRBD1. The CDR3 has 16 amino acids. V lost 0 bases to trimming and J lost 6 bases; unmatched junction nucleotides: 5. Germline CDR1 reads LGHNT; CDR2 reads FRNRAP. CDR3 amino acids: CASGLVLRQGANTIYF. CDR3 nucleotides: TGTGCTAGTGGTTTGGTACTCCGACAGGGGGCAAACACCATATATTTT.

V gene TRBV11-2 combines with J gene TRBJ1-5; D ambiguous. Germline V CDR1 and CDR2: SGHAT, FQNNGV. The V end was cut by 5 bases, the J end by 6 bases, with 11 bases between. The CDR3 extends over 13 amino acids. CDR3: CASSPWEGQPQHF. Here the CDR3 DNA reads TGTGCCAGCAGCCCCTGGGAGGGTCAGCCCCAGCATTTT.

The chain has TRBV7-9 and TRBJ1-6, with 8 bases fitting TRBD1. The CDR3 sequence is 14 residues long. The germline V gene has CDR1 SEHNR and CDR2 FQNEAQ (reference sequence). J gave up 7 bases and V 5 bases, and 4 bases lay outside the gene matches. The CDR3 loop is CASSRTGNNSPLHF. CDR3 DNA sequence: TGTGCCAGCAGCCGGACAGGGAACAATTCACCCCTCCACTTT.

The chain joins TRBV11-2 to TRBJ1-1, with TRBD1 identical over 12 bases. V lost 5 bases to trimming and J lost 5 bases; unmatched junction nucleotides: 3. The CDR3 has 14 amino acids. Germline V gene lookup returns CDR1 SGHAT and CDR2 FQNNGV. This chain's CDR3 is CASSRGQGATEAFF. Written as DNA, the CDR3 is TGTGCCAGCAGCCGGGGACAGGGGGCAACTGAAGCTTTCTTT.

This chain uses TRBV19 with TRBJ2-3; 10 nucleotides align to TRBD2. The length of the CDR3 is 17 residues. Germline CDR1 and CDR2: LNHDA and SQIVND (reference sequence). J gave up 6 bases and V 0 bases, and 9 bases lay outside the gene matches. CDR3 nucleotide sequence: TGTGCCAGTAGTATAGATCGGCAGCGGGGGGGCGTCGATACGCAGTATTTT. This codes for CASSIDRQRGGVDTQYF.

This rearrangement joins TRBV6-1 to TRBJ2-5; D uncertain. Germline V CDR1 and CDR2: MNHNS, SASEGT. The CDR3 is 12 residues long. V was cut by 6 bases and J by 8 bases, with 13 bases left in between. CDR3 nucleotides: TGTGCCAGCAGCCAAACTATAGATACCCAGTACTTC. This translates into CASSQTIDTQYF.

This chain joins TRBV11-2 and TRBJ2-1; 10 bases agree with TRBD2. CDR1 and CDR2 from the germline V gene are SGHAT and FQNNGV. The CDR3 totals 15 residues. Trimming at V came to 6 bases and at J to 4 bases, leaving 6 bases not matched to a gene. CDR3 loop: CASRTSGVRYNEQFF. The CDR3 DNA is TGTGCCAGCAGAACTAGCGGGGTTCGGTACAATGAGCAGTTCTTC. Supplemented by reference TRBV11-2 and TRBJ2-1, the full variable domain reads EAGVAQSPRYKIIEKRQSVAFWCNPISGHATLYWYQQILGQGPKLLIQFQNNGVVDDSQLPKDRFSAERLKGVDSTLKIQPAKLEDSAVYLCASRTSGVRYNEQFFGPGTRLTVL.

This chain links TRBV4-1 with TRBJ2-1, with 11 nucleotides matching TRBD2. Germline loops: CDR1 MGHRA, CDR2 YSYEKL. V was pared by 6 bases and J by 5 bases, with 6 bases of the junction left unmatched. This CDR3 region has 15 residues. CDR3 region: CASSQLAGAHNEQFF. DNA for the CDR3: TGCGCCAGCAGTCAACTAGCGGGGGCGCACAATGAGCAGTTCTTC.

The chain is built from TRBV5-1 and TRBJ1-2, with 7 bases aligning to TRBD1. The CDR3 has 14 amino acids. V gave up 2 bases and J gave up 13 bases; unmatched junction bases: 14. Germline assignment: CDR1 SGHRS and CDR2 YFSETQ. The CDR3 nucleotides are TGCGCCAGCAGCTTACAACCGGGACAGAGCCCCCCCACCTTC. It is translated as CASSLQPGQSPPTF.